Shown below are 18 T cell receptor beta chains from a single sample sequenced in a study of response to subunit inactivated influenza vaccine. TCRdb analysed the RT-PCR reads with MiXCR anew, one entry per CDR3 protein. Of 550,000 to 800,000 distinct CDR3 sequences listed, around a sixth were seen once; the top ten hold roughly 12%. Source: PBMCs from blood, taken roughly 12 days after vaccination. The origin of the receptors is a man aged 45-60 years who received an inactivated influenza vaccine.

This clonotype has at least ten counts. V gene TRBV7-9 combines with J gene TRBJ2-1; D not certain. This CDR3 is 12 amino acids long. CDR1 is SEHNR, CDR2 FQNEAQ, per germline (reference sequence). The germline V and J ends were trimmed by 4 bases and 4 bases, with 5 bases remaining between them. In DNA, the CDR3 is TGTGCCAGCAGCTACCCGTACAATGAGCAGTTCTTC. Translating gives CASSYPYNEQFF.

This clonotype was detected only a few times. This chain joins TRBV5-5 and TRBJ2-2; D possibly corresponds to TRBD2 (5 bases). The V gene lost 0 bases and the J gene lost 7 bases, with 10 bases spanning the gap. This CDR3 is 14 amino acids long. Germline CDR1 is SGHKS and CDR2 is YYEKEE (reference sequence). CDR3 bases: TGTGCCAGCAGCTTGGTACGAGGGAGCGGGGAGCTGTTTTTT. Amino acid sequence: CASSLVRGSGELFF.

This clonotype was observed a few times. The chain has TRBV5-5 and TRBJ2-3, with D possibly TRBD2 on 6 matching bases. The V end lost 3 bases, the J end lost 2 bases, and 16 bases lay between the germline ends. From germline, CDR1 is SGHKS and CDR2 YYEKEE (reference sequence). The CDR3 covers 16 residues. CDR3 residues: CASSSEGRTTTDTQYF. The DNA for the CDR3 is TGTGCCAGCAGCTCCGAGGGACGGACTACCACAGATACGCAGTATTTT.

This clonotype was seen a handful of times. The rearrangement links TRBV5-8 to TRBJ1-4; 12 positions agree with TRBD1. Losses at the gene ends were 4 bases for V and 8 bases for J; bases not matched to a gene: 9. Germline V gene sequence: CDR1 SGHTS, CDR2 YDEGEE. This CDR3 region has 16 residues. The CDR3 loop reads CASSPDRDRGQEKLFF. The CDR3 region has the DNA TGTGCCAGCAGCCCGGACCGGGACAGGGGGCAGGAAAAACTGTTTTTT.

The chain employs TRBV27 and TRBJ2-3; no firm D call. CDR3 length: 16 amino acids. Germline values: CDR1 MNHEY, CDR2 SMNVEV (reference sequence). Trimming stripped 3 bases from V and 3 bases from J, with 16 bases between. The CDR3 protein is CASSFVAARSTDTQYF. The CDR3 coding sequence is TGTGCCAGCAGTTTTGTTGCGGCCCGGAGTACAGATACGCAGTATTTT.

The V call is TRBV7-2, the J call TRBJ2-2, with unresolved D. This CDR3 region has 13 residues. Germline V lookup: CDR1 SGHTA, CDR2 FQGNSA. The ends were cut back, 6 bases at V and 4 bases at J, with 9 bases in the middle. CDR3 nucleotides: TGTGCCAGCAGTCCGTGGGGCACCGGGGAGCTGTTTTTT. Translated: CASSPWGTGELFF.

This chain joins TRBV6-1 and TRBJ2-6, with D uncertain. With 1 base removed from V and 0 bases from J, the gap between germline ends came to 4 bases. This CDR3 spans 15 amino acids. Germline V CDR1 and CDR2: MNHNS, SASEGT. The CDR3 region is CASSEGSSGANVLTF. The CDR3 nucleotides read TGTGCCAGCAGTGAAGGGAGCTCTGGGGCCAACGTCCTGACTTTC.

This rearrangement joins TRBV7-9 to TRBJ1-1; tentative D call: TRBD1 (5 bases). Deletions cut 1 base from V and 7 bases from J, with 13 bases between. CDR3 size: 14 residues. The germline V gene encodes CDR1 SEHNR and CDR2 FQNEAQ (reference sequence). CDR3 nucleotides: TGTGCCAGCAGCTTAGGGGGGGAAACAAATGAAGCTTTCTTT. It specifies CASSLGGETNEAFF.

This clonotype was seen more than once but under ten times. The CDR3 spells CASDAGWSLTGETQYF. DNA of the CDR3: TGTGCCAGCGATGCGGGGTGGTCTCTCACTGGGGAGACCCAGTACTTC. The J gene is TRBJ2-5, the V gene TRBV7-8, with a weak D call TRBD2 (6 bases). The CDR3 totals 16 residues. The V end was cut by 8 bases, the J end by 5 bases, with 24 bases between. Per the germline V gene, CDR1 is SGHVS and CDR2 is FQNEAQ.

A few counts support this clonotype. The genes are TRBV18 and TRBJ2-5; no clear D gene. This CDR3 is 14 amino acids long. Germline assignment: CDR1 KGHSH and CDR2 LQKENI. V lost 5 bases, J lost 3 bases, and 13 bases lay in between. As DNA, the CDR3 is TGTGCCAGCTCAGCCGGACGGAGAAAAGAGACCCAGTACTTC. As protein: CASSAGRRKETQYF.

J is TRBJ2-2 and V is TRBV7-2; the D call may be TRBD1 or TRBD2 (6 bases each). The CDR3 runs 15 residues. V was shortened by 1 base and J by 6 bases, with 12 bases between the two germline ends. Germline V gives CDR1 SGHTA, CDR2 FQGNSA. CDR3: CASSLDWGAAGELFF. The CDR3 DNA is TGTGCCAGCAGCTTAGATTGGGGGGCTGCCGGGGAGCTGTTTTTT.

This clonotype was found a few times. CDR3 region: CASSLETGYLNTEAFF. The CDR3, as DNA: TGTGCCAGCAGCTTAGAAACAGGGTATTTGAACACTGAAGCTTTCTTT. The V call is TRBV7-2, the J call TRBJ1-1; D may be TRBD1 (6 bases). CDR1 and CDR2 from the germline V gene are SGHTA and FQGNSA. The CDR3 loop spans 16 amino acids. Deletions cut 1 base from V and 0 bases from J, with 12 bases between.

In DNA, the CDR3 is TGTGCCAGCACCCACGACAGATTCAATGAGCAGTTCTTC. It is translated as CASTHDRFNEQFF. This chain links TRBV12-3 or TRBV12-4 with TRBJ2-1; tentatively, D is TRBD1 (5 bases). The CDR3 runs to 13 residues. V was trimmed by 7 bases and J by 6 bases, leaving 13 bases between them.

This clonotype was found many times. The CDR3 here is CASSFIGDRGQETQYF. CDR3 DNA sequence: TGTGCCAGCAGCTTTATCGGAGACAGGGGCCAAGAGACCCAGTACTTC. The chain has TRBV7-9 and TRBJ2-5, with 8 bases matching TRBD1. From germline, CDR1 is SEHNR and CDR2 FQNEAQ (reference sequence). V lost 3 bases to trimming and J lost 1 base; unmatched junction nucleotides: 7. The length of the CDR3 is 16 residues.

The rearrangement links TRBV4-1 to TRBJ2-7; D is perhaps TRBD1 (5 bases). V was cut by 0 bases and J by 3 bases, with 12 bases left in between. Germline V gene data show CDR1 as MGHRA and CDR2 as YSYEKL. The CDR3 has 15 amino acids. This chain's CDR3 is CASSQESGRGYEQYF. In DNA form, the CDR3 reads TGCGCCAGCAGCCAAGAGTCCGGTAGGGGCTACGAGCAGTACTTC.

The J gene is TRBJ2-2, the V gene TRBV7-2, with D uncertain. With 1 base removed from V and 6 bases from J, the gap between germline ends came to 12 bases. Germline loops: CDR1 SGHTA, CDR2 FQGNSA. The CDR3 runs to 15 residues. CDR3 DNA sequence: TGTGCCAGCAGCTTAGATGGGCAGCGCCCCGGGGAGCTGTTTTTT. It yields the protein CASSLDGQRPGELFF.

The CDR3 DNA reads as TGCAGTGCCACCCCAGGGGGCGCGGGTCAGCCCCAGCATTTT. Its protein is CSATPGGAGQPQHF. The gene calls are TRBV20-1 and TRBJ1-5; 8 bases align to TRBD1. V dropped 6 bases and J dropped 6; count of bases not matched to a gene: 10. Germline V CDR1 and CDR2: DFQATT, SNEGSKA (reference sequence). The CDR3 runs to 14 residues.

The chain is built from TRBV6-2 or TRBV6-3 and TRBJ2-7; D is unresolved. Trimming left V 0 bases short and J 0 bases short, with 9 bases between. There are 15 residues in the CDR3. Looked up from germline, CDR1 is MNHEY and CDR2 is SVGEGT. The CDR3 DNA reads TGTGCCAGCAGTTACTCCCCCAGGCACTCCTACGAGCAGTACTTC. The encoded protein is CASSYSPRHSYEQYF.